This TCR beta chain was recovered during a study of T-cell reconstitution after alpha-beta-depleted transplantation in children. Findings of the study overall: After transplant, high TCRbeta diversity at day 60 in some patients arose from surviving recipient T cells and thymic progenitors. Several hundred graft clones that had expanded were reportedly the source of alpha-beta T cells about two months after transplant.

CDR1 and CDR2 (germline): WSHSY, SAAADI. The CDR3 spans 13 residues. Trimming took 7 bases from V and 2 from J; bases not matched to a gene: 5. Unique molecular identifiers were incorporated when the TCRbeta library was constructed. TCRdb passed the PCR reads through MiXCR, listing each CDR3 protein once. The data contain roughly 790,000 distinct CDR3 sequences, about 16% of them singletons. This clonotype showed up many times. Its target is not known. The specimen comprised PBMCs, mostly from graft donor cells, sampled 360 days after TCRalphabeta/CD19-depleted stem cell transplant. The genes are TRBV10-2 and TRBJ2-7, with 7 bases that match TRBD1. This clonotype was obtained from a male patient younger than 18 who had a stem cell transplant for acute lymphoblastic leukemia, so the T cells may come from the graft donor. In nucleotides, the CDR3 is TGCGCCAGCAATGCACAGGGGCCCTACGAGCAGTACTTC. This codes for CASNAQGPYEQYF.